The 9 T cell receptor beta chains reported below all come from one sample, sequenced in a study of Graves' ophthalmopathy and Graves' hyperthyroidism. TCR beta CDR3 regions were amplified from RNA transcripts. Amplification began with first-round RT-PCR using HTBI primers, then second-round multiplex PCR was performed. TCRdb fed the multiplex PCR reads into MiXCR, producing one record per CDR3 protein. The sample comprises approximately 460,000 distinct CDR3 sequences, 14% of which are singletons, and roughly 9.8% rests with the top ten. Sequences were obtained from blood. Source of these receptors: a woman aged 25 to 39 with Graves' ophthalmopathy.

At least ten counts were recorded for this clonotype. The chain recombines TRBV12-3 or TRBV12-4 with TRBJ1-5; a weak D match, TRBD1 (6 bases). The V end was cut by 8 bases, the J end by 0 bases, with 11 bases between. The CDR3 consists of 14 residues. The CDR3 protein is CASQDSYSNQPQHF. In DNA, the CDR3 is TGTGCCAGCCAGGACAGCTATAGCAATCAGCCCCAGCATTTT.

This clonotype was counted ten times or more. The chain combines TRBV24-1 with TRBJ2-7; 10 bases are a match to TRBD1. The CDR3 has 15 residues. Germline CDR1 is KGHDR and CDR2 is SFDVKD. V dropped 4 bases and J dropped 5; count of bases not matched to a gene: 7. CDR3 protein: CATSDQDRGKDEQYF. The CDR3, as DNA: TGTGCCACCAGTGACCAGGACAGGGGGAAGGACGAGCAGTACTTC.

This clonotype was recorded at least ten times. This sequence joins TRBV27 and TRBJ2-7; D might be TRBD1 (6 bases). V was trimmed by 2 bases and J by 4 bases, leaving 12 bases between them. The germline CDR1 and CDR2 sequences are MNHEY and SMNVEV (reference sequence). The CDR3 consists of 14 residues. The CDR3 loop reads CASSLMDRIYEQYF. The CDR3 region has the DNA TGTGCCAGCAGTTTAATGGACAGAATATACGAGCAGTACTTC.

The chain joins TRBV30 to TRBJ2-7, with D unresolved. V gave up 0 bases and J gave up 1 base, with 13 bases separating them. Germline CDR1 is GTSNPN and CDR2 is SVGIG (reference sequence). This CDR3 is built from 15 residues. CDR3 sequence: CAWSVRGTVSYEQYF. The CDR3 DNA follows: TGTGCCTGGAGTGTAAGAGGAACAGTTTCCTACGAGCAGTACTTC.

The sample holds many counts of this clonotype. The chain joins TRBV15 to TRBJ2-5, with 9 bases that match TRBD1. CDR1 LNHNV and CDR2 YYDKDF come from the germline V gene (reference sequence). The CDR3 is 14 residues long. V lost 7 bases to trimming and J lost 5 bases; unmatched junction nucleotides: 8. CDR3 protein: CATKRTGAMETQYF. In nucleotides, the CDR3 is TGTGCCACCAAGAGGACAGGGGCCATGGAGACCCAGTACTTC.

The V gene is TRBV4-1, the J gene TRBJ1-1; D unresolved. Germline V gene lookup returns CDR1 MGHRA and CDR2 YSYEKL. The CDR3 runs 13 residues. V lost 0 bases and J lost 6, with 8 bases in between. This CDR3 reads CASSQESTPEAFF. As DNA, the CDR3 is TGCGCCAGCAGCCAAGAGTCCACCCCTGAAGCTTTCTTT.

This clonotype was observed many times. The V call is TRBV28, the J call TRBJ1-2, with 7 bases matching TRBD1. V was pared by 2 bases and J by 7 bases, with 10 bases of the junction left unmatched. Germline assignment: CDR1 MDHEN and CDR2 SYDVKM. This CDR3 contains 15 residues. This chain's CDR3 is CASSLGAGRGFGYTF. DNA for the CDR3: TGTGCCAGCAGTTTAGGGGCCGGCAGGGGGTTTGGCTACACCTTC.

The rearrangement links TRBV28 to TRBJ2-7; 7 nucleotides agree with TRBD2. V gave up 6 bases and J gave up 4 bases; unmatched junction bases: 18. Germline V gene lookup returns CDR1 MDHEN and CDR2 SYDVKM. The CDR3 spans 17 residues. As DNA, the CDR3 is TGTGCCAGCAGCCCATGGGGGACTACCCGCGGGGGTTACGAGCAGTACTTC. This sequence encodes CASSPWGTTRGGYEQYF.

Concerning this clonotype itself: The junction does not match germline at one end; this may be a read error. CDR3 nucleotide sequence: TGTGCCAGCAGTGAGTTCGGGAGGAGCAATCAGCCCCAGCGTTTT. Translating it yields CASSEFGRSNQPQRF. The gene calls are TRBV6-1 and TRBJ1-5, with D unresolved. Germline V lookup: CDR1 MNHNS, CDR2 SASEGT. The CDR3 runs 15 residues.